A selection of T cell receptor beta chains follows, all from one sample in a study of blood T cells in healthy people across ages. TCRdb analysed the 5' RACE reads with MiXCR anew, one entry per CDR3 protein. The sample consists of 1.5 million to 2 million distinct CDR3 sequences, roughly 32% of them appearing once. The sample was blood. The receptors were sampled from a woman aged 30 to 39 in good health. Both conserved end residues are part of each CDR3. D genes are given only for firm matches. Not every row has a clone size; where given, it reads once, few, many or a size class.

CDR3,DNA,D,V,size,J,length
CASSLDLFNEQFF,TGTGCCAGCAGCTTAGATTTGTTCAATGAGCAGTTCTTC,NA,TRBV11-3,few,TRBJ2-1,13
CACSLGRDRDRGHLYEQYF,TGTGCCTGCAGCTTAGGAAGGGACCGGGACAGGGGGCACCTCTACGAGCAGTACTTC,TRBD1,TRBV11-1,NA,TRBJ2-7,19
CASSLGQGAWTEAFF,TGTGCCAGCAGCTTAGGACAGGGGGCATGGACTGAAGCTTTCTTT,TRBD1,TRBV11-2,few,TRBJ1-1,15
CSAVLRGTYEQYF,TGCAGTGCTGTCCTCAGGGGGACCTACGAGCAGTACTTC,TRBD1,TRBV20-1,NA,TRBJ2-7,13
CASSLAVASGPIGNEQFF,TGCGCCAGCAGCTTGGCCGTCGCTAGCGGGCCAATCGGGAATGAGCAGTTCTTC,TRBD2,TRBV5-1,NA,TRBJ2-1,18
CAISEGSGGQETQYF,TGTGCCATCAGTGAAGGTAGCGGGGGTCAAGAGACCCAGTACTTC,TRBD2,TRBV10-3,NA,TRBJ2-5,15
CASSQVGGIKNTEAFF,TGCGCCAGCAGCCAAGTAGGGGGTATCAAGAACACTGAAGCTTTCTTT,NA,TRBV4-1,few,TRBJ1-1,16
CASSPDSYEQYF,TGCGCCAGCAGCCCAGACAGCTACGAGCAGTACTTC,NA,TRBV18,many,TRBJ2-7,12
CASSFVAGGSTDTQYF,TGTGCCAGCAGTTTCGTAGCGGGGGGCAGCACAGATACGCAGTATTTT,TRBD2,TRBV6-5,many,TRBJ2-3,16
CASSRGGDRSEQYF,TGTGCCAGCAGCCGGGGGGGGGACAGGAGCGAGCAGTACTTC,NA,TRBV7-3,NA,TRBJ2-7,14
CASSDSRGGTDTQYF,TGTGCCAGCAGTGACTCGCGGGGGGGCACAGATACGCAGTATTTT,TRBD2,TRBV6-4,many,TRBJ2-3,15
CAWSEQGALYEQYF,TGTGCCTGGAGTGAACAGGGGGCTCTCTACGAGCAGTACTTC,TRBD1,TRBV30,NA,TRBJ2-7,14
CASSQVRGTDTQYF,TGCGCCAGCAGCCAAGTAAGAGGCACAGATACGCAGTATTTT,NA,TRBV4-1,many,TRBJ2-3,14
CSVEPPGRGTEAFF,TGCAGCGTTGAACCCCCCGGGAGGGGAACTGAAGCTTTCTTT,NA,TRBV29-1,few,TRBJ1-1,14
CASSLAQGGARETQYF,TGTGCCAGCAGCTTAGCGCAGGGTGGGGCCCGAGAGACCCAGTACTTC,NA,TRBV7-8,few,TRBJ2-5,16
CASSLGPLQGSGELFF,TGTGCCAGCAGCTTAGGTCCCCTTCAGGGATCTGGGGAGCTGTTTTTT,NA,TRBV11-1,NA,TRBJ2-2,16
CASRPEMANVLTF,TGCGCCAGTAGGCCTGAAATGGCCAATGTCCTGACTTTC,NA,TRBV19,NA,TRBJ2-6,13
CASSFGTGTLRGTDTQYF,TGTGCCAGCAGTTTCGGGACAGGGACTCTTAGGGGCACAGATACGCAGTATTTT,TRBD1,TRBV12-3/TRBV12-4,NA,TRBJ2-3,18